The clone carrying this TCR beta chain was seen repeatedly, ten times or more. The sample is drawn from a study of CD8+CD57+ T cells in acquired aplastic anemia. It was genomic DNA that served as the template for profiling TCR beta VDJ and CDR3. TCRdb analysed the reads with MiXCR anew, one entry per CDR3 protein. The repertoire includes about 240,000 distinct CDR3 sequences, 47% of them detected once, and approximately 8% sits in the top ten. Trimming cost V 5 bases and J 9 bases; bases outside gene matches: 21. The CDR3 runs to 18 residues. Germline V gene data show CDR1 as SEHNR and CDR2 as FQNEAQ (reference sequence). CD8+CD57+ cell expansion, shown by flow cytometry, had occurred in the patients selected for sequencing.

Sequencing was carried out using sorted CD4+, CD8+, or CD8+CD57+ T cells (not recorded which) from PBMCs. The chain recombines TRBV7-9 with TRBJ2-1; TRBD2 matches at 8 bases. The sequence came from a human donor with aplastic anemia. The CDR3 spells CASSAYSKGREGVAEQFF. CDR3 nucleotides: TGTGCCAGCAGCGCCTATTCAAAAGGTCGGGAGGGCGTGGCTGAGCAGTTCTTC.